This entry describes one T cell receptor beta chain. The antigen remains undetermined. This specimen belongs to a study of T cell responses to AZD1222 COVID-19 vaccine. Points from the study as a whole: Just 5 to 7 people given AZD1222 tested seropositive at baseline. In the spike-specific TCR repertoire, nearly half reportedly target unmutated variant regions. Only after the peak T cell response were repertoires sampled. When two AZD1222 doses had been given, Spike-specific TCR breadth and depth rose.

The CDR3 loop spans 13 amino acids. Germline CDR1 is WNHNN and CDR2 is SYGVQD (reference sequence). With 0 bases removed from V and 9 bases from J, the gap between germline ends came to 9 bases. The protocol was immunoSEQ multiplex PCR, while the TCRdb copy is restricted to in-frame clones and leaves out a portion. The data contain roughly 150,000 clones, under 95% of them singletons. The chain combines TRBV10-1 with TRBJ1-5; D gene uncertain. This sequence was found in an adult in good health. Source: peripheral blood, taken on day 0 of AZD1222 vaccination. The DNA of the CDR3 is TGCGCCAGCAGTGAGTCCCCTTCGGGGCCCCAGCATTTT. Translation: CASSESPSGPQHF.